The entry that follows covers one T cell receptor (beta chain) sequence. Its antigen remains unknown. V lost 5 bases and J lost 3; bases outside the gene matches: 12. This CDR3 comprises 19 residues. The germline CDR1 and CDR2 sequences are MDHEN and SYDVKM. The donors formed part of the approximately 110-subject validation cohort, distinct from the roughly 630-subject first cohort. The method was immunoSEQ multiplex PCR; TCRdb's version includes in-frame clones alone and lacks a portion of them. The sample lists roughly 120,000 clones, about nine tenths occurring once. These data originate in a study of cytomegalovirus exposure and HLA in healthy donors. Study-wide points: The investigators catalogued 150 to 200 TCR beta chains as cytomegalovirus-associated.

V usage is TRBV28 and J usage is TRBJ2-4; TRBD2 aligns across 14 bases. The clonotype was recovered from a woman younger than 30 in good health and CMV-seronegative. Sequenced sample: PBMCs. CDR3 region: CASSPPGTSGSRGKNIQYF. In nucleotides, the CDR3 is TGTGCCAGCAGTCCCCCCGGGACTAGCGGGAGTAGGGGCAAAAACATTCAGTACTTC. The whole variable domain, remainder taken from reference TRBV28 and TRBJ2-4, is DVKVTQSSRYLVKRTGEKVFLECVQDMDHENMFWYRQDPGLGLRLIYFSYDVKMKEKGDIPEGYSVSREKKERFSLILESASTNQTSMYLCASSPPGTSGSRGKNIQYFGAGTRLSVL.